The present T cell receptor beta chain was sequenced within a study of blood T cell repertoires in COVID-19. This clone occurred a few times. Germline-derived CDR1 and CDR2 are MGHRA and YSYEKL. The CDR3 extends over 16 amino acids. V lost 4 bases and J lost 5, with 21 bases in between. In the authors' workflow: Amplification with reference gene primers provided the estimates of nucleated cell counts. Only in-frame clones appear in the TCRdb table, and some are missing; sequencing was by immunoSEQ multiplex PCR. For V, J and clone size, that table is used; D and trimming come from the DNA. The data hold about 140,000 clones, with around 80% observed a single time.

The receptor comes from a man between 60 and 75 years old with acute or convalescent COVID-19. Source material: peripheral blood. The V and J genes are TRBV4-1 and TRBJ2-7; D may be TRBD1 (6 bases). The CDR3 DNA reads as TGCGCCAGCAGCCGGAAAGAGATACAGGGTAGAAACGAGCAGTACTTC. Translating it yields CASSRKEIQGRNEQYF.